The 23 T cell receptor beta chains presented below share a single source sample, sequenced in a study of T cell repertoires in cytomegalovirus infection. TCRdb redid the calling of the reads with MiXCR, one entry per CDR3 protein. Of some 450,000 distinct CDR3 sequences detected, approximately 31% appear once; the ten largest clones hold roughly 13%. The sample consisted of PBMCs. These receptors were collected from a human donor in good health (CMV status not recorded). Some clones in this sample may be carry-over from other donors' samples.

Notes on this clonotype: A read error is possible here, since a much larger clone lies one base away. This sequence joins TRBV11-2 and TRBJ2-1; 7 bases fit TRBD2. The CDR3 loop spans 14 amino acids. Germline loops: CDR1 SGHAT, CDR2 FQNNGV. DNA of the CDR3: TGTGCCAGCAGCTTAGCGGGGGGAGGTATTGAGCATTTCTTC. It specifies CASSLAGGGIEHFF. Full variable domain (rest looked up from reference TRBV11-2 and TRBJ2-1): EAGVAQSPRYKIIEKRQSVAFWCNPISGHATLYWYQQILGQGPKLLIQFQNNGVVDDSQLPKDRFSAERLKGVDSTLKIQPAKLEDSAVYLCASSLAGGGIEHFFGPGTRLTVL.

This chain uses TRBV12-3 or TRBV12-4 with TRBJ2-1; TRBD1 matches at 7 bases. CDR3 length: 12 amino acids. V shed 6 bases, J shed 12 bases, and the junction held 8 bases outside the gene matches. The DNA for the CDR3 is TGTGCCAGCAGACCAGAACAGGGGCGGCAGTTCTTC. This gives the protein CASRPEQGRQFF.

This chain joins TRBV6-1 and TRBJ1-5, with D possibly TRBD1 on 5 matching bases. The germline gives CDR1 MNHNS, CDR2 SASEGT. The CDR3 is 16 residues long. V dropped 6 bases and J dropped 7 bases, with 22 bases sitting between them. The DNA of the CDR3 is TGTGCCAGCAGGACCGAGAAGGGGCCCCGCGGGCAGCCCCAGCATTTT. Protein sequence: CASRTEKGPRGQPQHF.

In this sample, this clonotype turned up a few times. V usage is TRBV4-1 and J usage is TRBJ1-3; the D gene is possibly TRBD1 (6 bases). CDR1 MGHRA and CDR2 YSYEKL come from the germline V gene. CDR3 size: 14 residues. V lost 2 bases and J 1 base, leaving 6 bases between the germline ends. CDR3 sequence: CASSQTGSGNTIYF. The CDR3 DNA is TGCGCCAGCAGCCAAACAGGGTCTGGAAACACCATATATTTT.

J is TRBJ2-6 and V is TRBV14; D is unresolved. Germline CDR1 SGHDN, CDR2 FVKESK. There are 15 residues in the CDR3. The V and J ends lost 1 base and 2 bases respectively, with 6 bases between them. The CDR3 protein is CASSQVFAGANVLTF. The CDR3 DNA sequence: TGTGCCAGCAGCCAAGTATTCGCTGGGGCCAACGTCCTGACTTTC.

This clonotype has ten or more counts. The chain combines TRBV7-2 with TRBJ1-2; TRBD1 agrees at 9 bases. Germline CDR1 and CDR2: SGHTA and FQGNSA. The length of the CDR3 is 15 residues. V was clipped by 5 bases and J by 5 bases; unmatched bases: 9. The CDR3: CASSLKDRGGYGYTF. CDR3 DNA sequence: TGTGCCAGCAGCCTAAAGGACAGGGGAGGATATGGCTACACCTTC.

This clonotype was detected only once. This chain connects TRBV6-6 to TRBJ1-5; possibly TRBD1 for D (5 bases). Per germline, CDR1 MNHNY and CDR2 SVGAGI (reference sequence). Trimming shortened V by 6 bases and J by 0 bases, and 15 bases separated the two germline ends. CDR3 length: 16 amino acids. The CDR3 bases are TGTGCCAGCAGCCTGAACAGGAAAGATAGCAATCAGCCCCAGCATTTT. Residues: CASSLNRKDSNQPQHF.

This clonotype has just a few counts. The CDR3 sequence: CASRGPGGLATEAFF. The CDR3 nucleotides are TGTGCCTCCAGGGGGCCAGGGGGCCTCGCCACTGAAGCTTTCTTT. This chain connects TRBV19 to TRBJ1-1; TRBD1 agrees at 8 bases. V was pared by 11 bases and J by 4 bases, with 15 bases of the junction left unmatched. CDR3 length: 15 amino acids. Germline V gene lookup returns CDR1 LNHDA and CDR2 SQIVND (reference sequence).

This clonotype appeared a few times. This chain links TRBV20-1 with TRBJ1-4; TRBD1 might be the D (6 bases). Trimming pared 1 base from V and 7 bases from J, leaving 25 bases between. The length of the CDR3 is 18 residues. CDR1 is DFQATT and CDR2 is SNEGSKA in the germline V gene (reference sequence). CDR3 nucleotides: TGCAGTGCTAGAGTCAGTTTGGGGGCCTCACCGTCCGGTGAAAAACTGTTTTTT. Translation gives CSARVSLGASPSGEKLFF.

The chain recombines TRBV14 with TRBJ1-5; 7 bases match TRBD1. The germline V gene encodes CDR1 SGHDN and CDR2 FVKESK. V lost 3 bases to trimming and J lost 4 bases; unmatched junction nucleotides: 3. The CDR3 sequence is 14 residues long. CDR3 protein: CASSHQGGNQPQHF. CDR3 nucleotides: TGTGCCAGCAGCCATCAGGGGGGAAATCAGCCCCAGCATTTT.

The chain has TRBV12-3 or TRBV12-4 and TRBJ2-1, with D possibly being TRBD1 or TRBD2 (5 bases each). V lost 5 bases to trimming and J lost 9 bases, with 17 bases between them. This CDR3 region has 14 residues. In nucleotides, the CDR3 is TGTGCCAGCAGTCTGGCCGCTCGGGACGGTGAGCAGTTCTTC. Amino acid sequence: CASSLAARDGEQFF.

A single count supports this clonotype. The chain couples TRBV12-3 or TRBV12-4 to TRBJ1-2, with unresolved D. Trimming pared 5 bases from V and 4 bases from J, leaving 17 bases between. The CDR3 has 15 amino acids. The CDR3 sequence: CASSRFRQRSYGYTF. Here the CDR3 DNA reads TGTGCCAGCAGTCGGTTCCGCCAGAGGTCCTATGGCTACACCTTC.

The rearrangement uses TRBV10-3 and TRBJ2-5; possible D gene TRBD1, 6 bases. The germline V gene encodes CDR1 ENHRY and CDR2 SYGVKD. Trimming shortened V by 0 bases and J by 2 bases, and 7 bases separated the two germline ends. The CDR3 covers 14 residues. For the CDR3, the DNA is TGTGCCATCAGTGAGTCGGGGGCTCAAGAGACCCAGTACTTC. This sequence encodes CAISESGAQETQYF.

Regarding this clonotype: This could be a read error, since a much larger clone is one nucleotide away. The chain uses TRBV6-1 and TRBJ1-1; no firm D call. The CDR3 totals 19 residues. Per the germline V gene, CDR1 is MNHNS and CDR2 is SASEGT. The CDR3 sequence is CASSEAERGRRPWNTGAFF. CDR3 in DNA: TGTGCCAGCAGTGAAGCGGAACGTGGCAGGCGCCCCTGGAACACTGGAGCTTTCTTT.

This clonotype was counted at least ten times. The genes are TRBV7-6 and TRBJ1-2; D perhaps matches TRBD1 (5 bases). V lost 4 bases to trimming and J lost 3 bases, with 18 bases between them. Germline-derived CDR1 and CDR2 are SGHVS and FNYEAQ. The CDR3 is 16 residues long. CDR3 sequence reads: CASSSRVGTGDYGYTF. DNA for the CDR3: TGTGCCAGCAGCTCCAGGGTCGGGACCGGGGACTATGGCTACACCTTC.

A few counts support this clonotype. The rearrangement uses TRBV15 and TRBJ2-1, with D perhaps given as TRBD1 or TRBD2 (6 bases each). Trimming shortened V by 6 bases and J by 0 bases, and 12 bases separated the two germline ends. The CDR3 is 15 residues long. CDR1 and CDR2 from the germline V gene are LNHNV and YYDKDF (reference sequence). CDR3 sequence reads: CATREGGSSYNEQFF. DNA for the CDR3: TGTGCCACCAGGGAAGGGGGGAGCTCCTACAATGAGCAGTTCTTC.

The gene calls are TRBV19 and TRBJ1-1; D possibly corresponds to TRBD1 (6 bases). The V end lost 3 bases, the J end lost 1 base, and 15 bases lay between the germline ends. The CDR3 length is 16 residues. Germline CDR1 LNHDA, CDR2 SQIVND (reference sequence). CDR3 residues: CASSMRGGHTNTEAFF. CDR3 bases: TGTGCCAGTAGTATGAGGGGGGGACATACGAACACTGAAGCTTTCTTT.

The V gene is TRBV19, the J gene TRBJ1-5, with 10 bases fitting TRBD1. Germline CDR1 and CDR2: LNHDA and SQIVND (reference sequence). The CDR3 has 17 residues. After removal of 3 bases from V and 0 bases from J, the junction contained 5 bases not matched to a gene. For the CDR3, the DNA is TGTGCCAGTAGTATCCGGACAGGGGGGTATAGCAATCAGCCCCAGCATTTT. Translated, it gives CASSIRTGGYSNQPQHF.

Only a few counts were recorded for this clonotype. The chain joins TRBV7-8 to TRBJ1-5; no clear D gene. The V and J ends lost 1 base and 10 bases respectively, with 17 bases between them. The CDR3 consists of 15 residues. Germline CDR1 is SGHVS and CDR2 is FQNEAQ. CDR3: CASSLERPVGRPQHF. The CDR3 bases are TGTGCCAGCAGCTTAGAAAGGCCGGTCGGTCGACCCCAGCATTTT. Drawing the rest from reference TRBV7-8 and TRBJ1-5, the complete variable domain is GAGVSQSPRYKVAKRGQDVALRCDPISGHVSLFWYQQALGQGPEFLTYFQNEAQLDKSGLPSDRFFAERPEGSVSTLKIQRTQQEDSAVYLCASSLERPVGRPQHFGDGTRLSIL.

V gene TRBV6-6 combines with J gene TRBJ1-5; D call uncertain. The length of the CDR3 is 13 residues. Trimming stripped 4 bases from V and 5 bases from J, with 9 bases between. The germline V gene encodes CDR1 MNHNY and CDR2 SVGAGI (reference sequence). Written as DNA, the CDR3 is TGTGCCAGCAGTTGGTCGGAAGATCAGCCCCAGCATTTT. Its protein product is CASSWSEDQPQHF.

This clonotype was counted between two and nine times. The rearrangement uses TRBV19 and TRBJ1-2; no clear D gene. The CDR3 contains 17 residues. The germline V gene has CDR1 LNHDA and CDR2 SQIVND (reference sequence). The V gene lost 1 base and the J gene lost 0 bases, with 15 bases spanning the gap. This CDR3 is CASSIALRQNTNYGYTF. In DNA form, the CDR3 reads TGTGCCAGTAGTATAGCTTTGAGGCAGAATACTAACTATGGCTACACCTTC.

The chain recombines TRBV6-5 with TRBJ1-5; D remains unclear. The CDR3 has 16 residues. The germline gives CDR1 MNHEY, CDR2 SVGAGI. With 2 bases removed from V and 2 bases from J, the gap between germline ends came to 13 bases. The CDR3 here is CASSYTTPGGNQPQHF. In DNA, the CDR3 is TGTGCCAGCAGTTACACGACCCCCGGGGGCAATCAGCCCCAGCATTTT.

A few counts support this clonotype. The CDR3 DNA reads TGTGCCAGCAGCGAGCGGGGGGAAACCTACGAGCAGTACTTC. Amino acids: CASSERGETYEQYF. V usage is TRBV6-2 or TRBV6-3 and J usage is TRBJ2-7; 9 positions match TRBD2. Unmatched junction bases numbered 5, after V lost 6 bases and J lost 2 bases. The CDR3 loop spans 14 amino acids. Germline CDR1 reads MNHEY; CDR2 reads SVGEGT.